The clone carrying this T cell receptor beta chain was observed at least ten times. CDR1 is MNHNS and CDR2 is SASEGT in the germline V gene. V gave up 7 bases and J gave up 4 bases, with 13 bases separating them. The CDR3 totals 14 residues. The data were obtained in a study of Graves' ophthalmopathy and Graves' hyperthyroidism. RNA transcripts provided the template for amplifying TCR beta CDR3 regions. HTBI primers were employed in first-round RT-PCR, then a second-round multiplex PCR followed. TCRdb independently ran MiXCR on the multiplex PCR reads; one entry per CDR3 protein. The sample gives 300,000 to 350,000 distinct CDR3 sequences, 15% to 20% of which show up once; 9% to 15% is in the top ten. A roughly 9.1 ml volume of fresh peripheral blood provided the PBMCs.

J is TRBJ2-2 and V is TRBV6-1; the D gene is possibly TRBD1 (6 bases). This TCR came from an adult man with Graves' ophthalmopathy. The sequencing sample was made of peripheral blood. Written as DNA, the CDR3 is TGTGCCAGCACATACAGGGCGAGCACCGGGGAGCTGTTTTTT. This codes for CASTYRASTGELFF.